The T cell receptor beta chain described here comes from a study of control samples from healthy donors and cancer patients. The ends were cut back, 4 bases at V and 2 bases at J, with 12 bases in the middle. The CDR3 spans 15 residues. Germline loops: CDR1 SGHTA, CDR2 FQGNSA. Using immunoSEQ multiplex PCR, the repertoire was profiled, and TCRdb retains in-frame clones only, with some absent. The data contain 95,000 to 150,000 clones, about 87% of them singletons. The V and J genes are TRBV7-2 and TRBJ1-5, with a possible D match to TRBD1 (6 bases). The sequenced sample was blood. The TCR comes from a middle-aged man in good health. The CDR3 coding sequence is TGTGCCAGCAGCTCCCAGGGGATCGGCAATCAGCCCCAGCATTTT. The encoded protein is CASSSQGIGNQPQHF. Full variable domain (remainder filled in from reference TRBV7-2 and TRBJ1-5): GAGVSQSPSNKVTEKGKDVELRCDPISGHTALYWYRQSLGQGLEFLIYFQGNSAPDKSGLPSDRFSAERTGGSVSTLTIQRTQQEDSAVYLCASSSQGIGNQPQHFGDGTRLSIL.